Following are 21 T cell receptor beta chains from one sample sequenced in a study of T cells in Graves' hyperthyroidism and ophthalmopathy. Amplified regions were TCR beta CDR3 sequences from RNA transcripts. The HTBI primer set served for first-round RT-PCR of the TCR CDR3. In TCRdb, the multiplex PCR reads were re-called with MiXCR into one record per CDR3 protein. This table has 250,000 to 350,000 distinct CDR3 sequences, around a sixth appearing once. Sequencing was performed on blood. The origin of the receptors is a man in his thirties or forties with Graves' hyperthyroidism.

In its sample, this clonotype was seen once. The chain is built from TRBV6-1 and TRBJ2-3; the D is unclear. Germline CDR1 reads MNHNS; CDR2 reads SASEGT. With 8 bases removed from V and 1 base from J, the gap between germline ends came to 13 bases. The CDR3 has 14 amino acids. CDR3: CASGPLVRTDTQYF. The CDR3 DNA follows: TGTGCCAGCGGACCTTTAGTGCGCACAGATACGCAGTATTTT.

V usage is TRBV27 and J usage is TRBJ2-7; tentatively, D is TRBD2 (5 bases). The V gene's germline CDR1 is MNHEY and CDR2 SMNVEV (reference sequence). The CDR3 loop spans 16 amino acids. V was cut by 5 bases and J by 4 bases, with 21 bases left in between. Here the CDR3 reads CASSLRGPTGIYEQYF. DNA of the CDR3: TGTGCCAGCAGTCTTCGGGGTCCCACCGGGATTTACGAGCAGTACTTC.

This sequence joins TRBV29-1 and TRBJ2-3, with D tentatively TRBD1 (6 bases). Germline V gives CDR1 SQVTM, CDR2 ANQGSEA. V was clipped by 1 base and J by 6 bases, with 20 bases between them. CDR3 length equals 16 residues. CDR3 sequence: CSVEGGSTGGLDTQYF. The CDR3 DNA reads as TGCAGCGTTGAAGGAGGATCGACAGGTGGATTGGATACGCAGTATTTT.

The sample holds a few counts of this clonotype. The chain combines TRBV4-1 with TRBJ2-1; D may be TRBD1 (5 bases). Germline V gene data show CDR1 as MGHRA and CDR2 as YSYEKL. The CDR3 is 16 residues long. Deletions cut 1 base from V and 8 bases from J, with 18 bases between. The CDR3 DNA sequence: TGCGCCAGCAGCCAAGTAGGAGACAGAAGAAGTGATGAGCAGTTCTTC. The encoded protein is CASSQVGDRRSDEQFF.

This clonotype was observed at least ten times. The chain has TRBV20-1 and TRBJ1-1, with a tentative D call TRBD1 (5 bases). CDR3 size: 13 residues. Germline CDR1 DFQATT, CDR2 SNEGSKA (reference sequence). Trimming removed 3 bases at V and 3 bases at J, with 11 bases between. CDR3 sequence reads: CSASLGEDTEAFF. CDR3 coding DNA: TGCAGTGCTAGTCTGGGGGAGGACACTGAAGCTTTCTTT.

This clonotype was detected many times. The rearrangement joins TRBV7-2 to TRBJ1-2; D remains unclear. The CDR3 is 15 amino acids. V lost 2 bases and J lost 8, with 18 bases in between. From germline, CDR1 is SGHTA and CDR2 FQGNSA. CDR3 amino acids: CASSLPPSHQSGYTF. Written as DNA, the CDR3 is TGTGCCAGCAGCTTACCCCCCTCCCACCAGTCGGGCTACACCTTC.

Comments on this clonotype: This clone may be a read error of a much larger clone one base away. The V gene is TRBV3-1, the J gene TRBJ2-1; 9 bases fit TRBD2. The J call may be mistaken, given a closer DNA end match to TRBJ2-7. This CDR3 spans 16 amino acids. Germline V gene data show CDR1 as LGHDT and CDR2 as YNNKEL (reference sequence). The CDR3 sequence: CASSQSSGVLVNEQYF. The CDR3 DNA follows: TGTGCCAGCAGCCAATCTAGCGGGGTGTTAGTAAATGAGCAGTACTTC.

The rearrangement uses TRBV19 and TRBJ2-5, with 7 bases that match TRBD2. J was trimmed by 4 bases and V by 6 bases; bases with no gene match: 14. The CDR3 extends over 16 amino acids. Germline CDR1 and CDR2: LNHDA and SQIVND (reference sequence). CDR3: CASSKTSRYGGETQYF. The CDR3 DNA reads as TGTGCCAGTAGCAAGACTAGCCGCTATGGTGGAGAGACCCAGTACTTC.

The chain carries TRBV2 and TRBJ2-7; TRBD1 aligns across 9 bases. Trimming took 5 bases from V and 7 from J; bases not matched to a gene: 3. Germline assignment: CDR1 SNHLY and CDR2 FYNNEI. The CDR3 sequence is 12 residues long. This CDR3 reads CASSWTGVEQYF. CDR3 nucleotide sequence: TGTGCCAGCAGTTGGACAGGGGTTGAGCAGTACTTC. Drawing the rest from reference TRBV2 and TRBJ2-7, the complete variable domain is EPEVTQTPSHQVTQMGQEVILRCVPISNHLYFYWYRQILGQKVEFLVSFYNNEISEKSEIFDDQFSVERPDGSNFTLKIRSTKLEDSAMYFCASSWTGVEQYFGPGTRLTVT.

A few counts support this clonotype. The chain has TRBV9 and TRBJ1-2; D ambiguous. Germline assignment: CDR1 SGDLS and CDR2 YYNGEE. V was clipped by 6 bases and J by 7 bases, with 22 bases between them. The CDR3 is 15 residues long. The CDR3: CASTPTPNGAGGYTF. CDR3 sequence (DNA): TGTGCCAGCACTCCGACCCCGAACGGAGCGGGTGGCTACACCTTC.

The rearrangement links TRBV20-1 to TRBJ2-7, with D maybe TRBD2 (5 bases). CDR3 size: 13 residues. Deletions cut 6 bases from V and 3 bases from J, with 15 bases between. Germline V gene data show CDR1 as DFQATT and CDR2 as SNEGSKA (reference sequence). CDR3: CSAGASYRYEQYF. DNA for the CDR3: TGCAGTGCCGGCGCTAGCTATCGCTACGAGCAGTACTTC.

In this sample, this clonotype turned up many times. This chain connects TRBV20-1 to TRBJ2-7, with TRBD2 as a possible D gene (6 bases). CDR1 is DFQATT, CDR2 SNEGSKA, per germline (reference sequence). The CDR3 consists of 13 residues. V was shortened by 7 bases and J by 3 bases, with 16 bases between the two germline ends. This CDR3 reads CSVKGRGSYEQYF. The CDR3 coding sequence is TGCAGTGTCAAAGGGCGGGGAAGCTACGAGCAGTACTTC.

This clonotype was picked up many times. This chain joins TRBV10-3 and TRBJ2-7, with 9 bases lining up with TRBD1. This CDR3 is 13 amino acids long. Germline loops: CDR1 ENHRY, CDR2 SYGVKD. V gave up 0 bases and J gave up 6 bases; unmatched junction bases: 0. The CDR3 region has the DNA TGTGCCATCAGTGAGTCGACAGGGGGCGAGCAGTACTTC. Translating it yields CAISESTGGEQYF.

This clonotype occurred many times. The V and J genes are TRBV20-1 and TRBJ1-1, with 10 bases lining up with TRBD1. Germline loops: CDR1 DFQATT, CDR2 SNEGSKA (reference sequence). The CDR3 totals 14 residues. V trimming: 2 bases; J trimming: 11 bases; junction bases outside the gene matches: 11. DNA for the CDR3: TGCAGTGCTAGAAGTCCGGGACAGGGGAGATGGGCTTTCTTT. Residues: CSARSPGQGRWAFF.

This clonotype was seen more than once but under ten times. This rearrangement joins TRBV19 to TRBJ2-7; 8 bases match TRBD2. Germline V gives CDR1 LNHDA, CDR2 SQIVND (reference sequence). The CDR3 length is 15 residues. Unmatched junction bases numbered 7, after V lost 3 bases and J lost 3 bases. The CDR3 reads CASSIREGLGYEQYF. As DNA, the CDR3 is TGTGCCAGTAGTATCCGGGAGGGCCTTGGCTACGAGCAGTACTTC.

This clonotype was seen a few times. V and J are TRBV18 and TRBJ1-3; possible D gene TRBD1, 5 bases. The V gene's germline CDR1 is KGHSH and CDR2 LQKENI. V lost 7 bases and J lost 3, with 13 bases in between. The CDR3 sequence is 14 residues long. The CDR3 DNA reads as TGTGCCAGCTTGACCGGAGGGGATGGAAACACCATATATTTT. Translated: CASLTGGDGNTIYF.

The table lists this clonotype with many counts. The genes are TRBV10-3 and TRBJ2-5; the match to TRBD2 covers 7 bases. This CDR3 has 15 residues. V trimming: 0 bases; J trimming: 3 bases; junction bases outside the gene matches: 4. CDR1 is ENHRY and CDR2 is SYGVKD in the germline V gene. The CDR3 protein is CAISESRLAEETQYF. In DNA, the CDR3 is TGTGCCATCAGTGAGTCTCGGCTAGCGGAAGAGACCCAGTACTTC.

The sample holds many counts of this clonotype. This rearrangement joins TRBV5-1 to TRBJ2-3; 7 bases map to TRBD2. V shed 1 base and J 0 bases; nucleotides not matched to a gene: 5. CDR3 length: 16 residues. The V gene's germline CDR1 is SGHRS and CDR2 YFSETQ. CDR3 sequence (DNA): TGCGCCAGCAGCTTGTCCCTAGCGGACAGCACAGATACGCAGTATTTT. It encodes CASSLSLADSTDTQYF.

This clonotype was recorded many times. The chain combines TRBV2 with TRBJ2-2, with 9 bases matching TRBD1. The CDR3 is 14 amino acids. Germline loops: CDR1 SNHLY, CDR2 FYNNEI. V was pared by 7 bases and J by 2 bases, with 2 bases of the junction left unmatched. The CDR3 coding sequence is TGTGCCAGCATGGACAGGGGAAACACCGGGGAGCTGTTTTTT. Its protein is CASMDRGNTGELFF.

This clonotype was observed a single time. J is TRBJ2-2 and V is TRBV29-1, with 14 bases lining up with TRBD2. The germline CDR1 and CDR2 sequences are SQVTM and ANQGSEA. With 6 bases clipped from V and 2 bases from J, the junction kept 8 bases outside the gene matches. This CDR3 comprises 17 residues. CDR3 sequence reads: CSVVGTSGSYNTGELFF. The CDR3, as DNA: TGCAGCGTCGTCGGGACTAGCGGGAGTTATAACACCGGGGAGCTGTTTTTT.

This clonotype was recorded many times. The chain is built from TRBV30 and TRBJ2-3; D ambiguous. CDR3 size: 16 residues. Per the germline V gene, CDR1 is GTSNPN and CDR2 is SVGIG (reference sequence). Trimming pared 0 bases from V and 2 bases from J, leaving 15 bases between. The chain's CDR3 is CAWSVLRPEYTDTQYF. Written as DNA, the CDR3 is TGTGCCTGGAGTGTACTTAGACCGGAGTACACAGATACGCAGTATTTT.